The 26 T cell receptor beta chains given below trace back to one sample, sequenced in a study of blood T cell repertoires in COVID-19. TCRdb keeps only in-frame clones here, not all; method: immunoSEQ multiplex PCR. The data hold 190,000 or so clones, with roughly 88% observed a single time. Sequences were obtained from PBMCs or T cells enriched from blood (not recorded which). These receptors originate from a woman aged 30 to 39 who had recovered from COVID-19.

The chain recombines TRBV30 with TRBJ1-4; D unresolved. Germline assignment: CDR1 GTSNPN and CDR2 SVGIG (reference sequence). This CDR3 is 14 amino acids long. Between the trimmed V and J ends, which lost 0 bases and 0 bases, there was a span of 5 bases. CDR3 DNA sequence: TGTGCCTGGAGTGTCGCAGCAACTAATGAAAAACTGTTTTTT. This codes for CAWSVAATNEKLFF.

CDR3 bases: TGTGCCAGTAGCCCGGGACAGGAGAACACTGAAGCTTTCTTT. Translating it yields CASSPGQENTEAFF. This chain joins TRBV19 and TRBJ1-1; 8 nucleotides agree with TRBD1. Germline trimming cut 6 bases from V and 1 base from J; bases unmatched to any gene: 4. Germline CDR1 reads LNHDA; CDR2 reads SQIVND (reference sequence). This CDR3 is built from 14 residues.

The rearrangement joins TRBV30 to TRBJ2-3; TRBD2 agrees at 14 bases. The germline V gene has CDR1 GTSNPN and CDR2 SVGIG (reference sequence). V gave up 3 bases and J gave up 1 base; unmatched junction bases: 6. The CDR3 is made up of 17 amino acids. The CDR3 sequence: CAWSPGLAGVGTDTQYF. The CDR3 DNA sequence: TGTGCCTGGAGCCCGGGACTAGCGGGAGTGGGCACAGATACGCAGTATTTT.

J is TRBJ2-5 and V is TRBV30; perhaps TRBD2 as D (5 bases). The CDR3 covers 13 residues. Germline V gene data show CDR1 as GTSNPN and CDR2 as SVGIG (reference sequence). V was pared by 3 bases and J by 4 bases, with 12 bases between. The CDR3 DNA reads TGTGCCTGGAGCAGACGGGCGGGAGAGACCCAGTACTTC. This encodes CAWSRRAGETQYF.

The chain uses TRBV27 and TRBJ1-2; 8 bases are shared with TRBD1. The junction had 11 bases not matched to a gene; V was cut back by 6 bases and J by 5 bases. The CDR3 has 15 residues. Germline assignment: CDR1 MNHEY and CDR2 SMNVEV (reference sequence). CDR3 sequence (DNA): TGTGCCAGCAGGCCGGACAGGGTTGGTTTTTATGGCTACACCTTC. Translated: CASRPDRVGFYGYTF.

This chain connects TRBV28 to TRBJ2-3; D possibly corresponds to TRBD2 (6 bases). Between the trimmed V and J ends, which lost 1 base and 2 bases, there was a span of 16 bases. In germline, CDR1 is MDHEN, CDR2 SYDVKM. This CDR3 has 17 amino acids. This CDR3 is CASSLLSPSVLTDTQYF. For the CDR3, the DNA is TGTGCCAGCAGTTTATTGTCGCCTAGCGTCCTCACAGATACGCAGTATTTT.

This clone was found once. The genes are TRBV7-6 and TRBJ2-2, with 14 bases that match TRBD2. Losses at the gene ends were 4 bases for V and 6 bases for J; bases not matched to a gene: 1. The V gene's germline CDR1 is SGHVS and CDR2 FNYEAQ. CDR3 size: 15 residues. Written as DNA, the CDR3 is TGTGCCAGCAGCTCGGGACTAGCGGGAGCCGGGGAGCTGTTTTTT. Its translation is CASSSGLAGAGELFF.

The V and J genes are TRBV14 and TRBJ2-1, with 13 bases that match TRBD2. V lost 4 bases and J lost 8; bases outside the gene matches: 5. This CDR3 spans 15 amino acids. The germline V gene encodes CDR1 SGHDN and CDR2 FVKESK. CDR3 nucleotides: TGTGCCAGCAGCCGGACTAGCGGGAGTAGGGATGAGCAGTTCTTC. Its translation: CASSRTSGSRDEQFF.

This rearrangement joins TRBV7-9 to TRBJ2-1; 7 bases agree with TRBD1. Germline V gives CDR1 SEHNR, CDR2 FQNEAQ (reference sequence). V was pared by 1 base and J by 15 bases, with 9 bases of the junction left unmatched. The CDR3 is made up of 13 amino acids. In DNA form, the CDR3 reads TGTGCCAGCAGCTTAGTACAGGGGACCAGCAGGTTCTTC. Translation: CASSLVQGTSRFF.

CDR3 nucleotide sequence: TGTGCCAGCAGTCCTGCTGACAGGGTAAAGCCCCAGCATTTT. This encodes CASSPADRVKPQHF. This sequence joins TRBV28 and TRBJ1-5; 7 bases align to TRBD1. CDR3 length: 14 amino acids. Looked up from germline, CDR1 is MDHEN and CDR2 is SYDVKM. The V segment lost 5 bases and the J segment 8 bases; nucleotides outside the gene matches: 9.

The chain joins TRBV12-3 or TRBV12-4 to TRBJ2-7; possible D gene TRBD1, 6 bases. The CDR3 is 12 residues long. The V end was cut by 3 bases, the J end by 6 bases, with 9 bases between. The DNA for the CDR3 is TGTGCCAGCAGTTTCTCAGGGGTCGAGCAGTACTTC. It specifies CASSFSGVEQYF.

This clone was recorded once. DNA for the CDR3: TGTGCCAGCAGTTTGGGTAGCGGGAGGGCCTACGAGCAGTACTTC. This sequence encodes CASSLGSGRAYEQYF. This chain links TRBV27 with TRBJ2-7; TRBD2 matches at 11 bases. From germline, CDR1 is MNHEY and CDR2 SMNVEV (reference sequence). The CDR3 loop spans 15 amino acids. V shed 3 bases and J 2 bases; nucleotides not matched to a gene: 3.

The V and J genes are TRBV4-1 and TRBJ1-2, with TRBD1 as a possible D gene (6 bases). The CDR3 is 15 residues long. V lost 1 base and J 4 bases, leaving 13 bases between the germline ends. Germline CDR1 MGHRA, CDR2 YSYEKL. The CDR3 protein is CASSQADSRSYGYTF. CDR3 bases: TGCGCCAGCAGCCAAGCGGACAGTAGATCCTATGGCTACACCTTC.

This clone ranks as medium-sized. This chain uses TRBV7-9 with TRBJ1-2; TRBD1 aligns across 8 bases. Germline V gene data show CDR1 as SEHNR and CDR2 as FQNEAQ (reference sequence). Germline trimming cut 1 base from V and 2 bases from J; bases unmatched to any gene: 3. The CDR3 consists of 15 residues. The CDR3 DNA follows: TGTGCCAGCAGCTTAGGCCAGGGGGCGAACTATGGCTACACCTTC. As protein: CASSLGQGANYGYTF.

This rearrangement joins TRBV28 to TRBJ2-7; maybe TRBD1 (6 bases). CDR3 length: 15 amino acids. Germline assignment: CDR1 MDHEN and CDR2 SYDVKM. V gave up 4 bases and J gave up 1 base, with 14 bases separating them. The CDR3 DNA sequence: TGTGCCAGCAGTTCTCATGGAGGACAGTCCTACGAGCAGTACTTC. Translation: CASSSHGGQSYEQYF. Together with reference TRBV28 and TRBJ2-7, the CDR3 gives the full variable domain: DVKVTQSSRYLVKRTGEKVFLECVQDMDHENMFWYRQDPGLGLRLIYFSYDVKMKEKGDIPEGYSVSREKKERFSLILESASTNQTSMYLCASSSHGGQSYEQYFGPGTRLTVT.

The chain couples TRBV28 to TRBJ2-2; weak D call: TRBD1 (6 bases). This CDR3 has 15 amino acids. CDR1 MDHEN and CDR2 SYDVKM come from the germline V gene. With 7 bases removed from V and 6 bases from J, the gap between germline ends came to 18 bases. This chain's CDR3 is CASISVRGLSGELFF. The CDR3 DNA reads as TGTGCCAGCATCTCCGTCAGGGGTTTATCCGGGGAGCTGTTTTTT.

V usage is TRBV9 and J usage is TRBJ2-2; a possible D gene is TRBD1 (6 bases). CDR3 size: 13 residues. Trimming cost V 4 bases and J 8 bases, with 12 bases left between them. Germline values: CDR1 SGDLS, CDR2 YYNGEE. CDR3 sequence reads: CASSQTGRGELFF. The CDR3 DNA sequence: TGTGCCAGCAGCCAGACAGGCCGGGGGGAGCTGTTTTTT.

This chain links TRBV29-1 with TRBJ2-7; tentative D call: TRBD1 (6 bases). Per germline, CDR1 SQVTM and CDR2 ANQGSEA. V gave up 3 bases and J gave up 6 bases, with 9 bases separating them. The CDR3 is 11 residues long. This CDR3 reads CSVDTGREQYF. In DNA, the CDR3 is TGCAGCGTTGACACAGGGCGCGAGCAGTACTTC.

The V gene is TRBV4-1, the J gene TRBJ2-7; 9 nucleotides agree with TRBD2. Losses at the gene ends were 4 bases for V and 6 bases for J; bases not matched to a gene: 4. Germline-derived CDR1 and CDR2 are MGHRA and YSYEKL. This CDR3 is 13 amino acids long. The CDR3 DNA reads as TGCGCCAGCAGCCCGGGACTAGCAGTCGAGCAGTACTTC. It specifies CASSPGLAVEQYF.

The chain couples TRBV6-5 to TRBJ1-2, with D unresolved. V was pared by 7 bases and J by 2 bases, with 8 bases between. The CDR3 sequence is 12 residues long. The germline CDR1 and CDR2 sequences are MNHEY and SVGAGI. The CDR3 coding sequence is TGTGCCAGCAAGGCGGGAAACTATGGCTACACCTTC. Translating gives CASKAGNYGYTF.

The chain couples TRBV24-1 to TRBJ2-5; 16 bases line up with TRBD2. CDR1 KGHDR and CDR2 SFDVKD come from the germline V gene. There are 19 residues in the CDR3. After removal of 6 bases from V and 5 bases from J, the junction contained 14 bases not matched to a gene. CDR3 bases: TGTGCCACCAGTCGGACAACCGGGACTAGCGGGAGGGGGCCGGAGACCCAGTACTTC. This codes for CATSRTTGTSGRGPETQYF.

The chain has TRBV18 and TRBJ2-3, with D uncertain. V was shortened by 5 bases and J by 2 bases, with 14 bases between the two germline ends. Germline V lookup: CDR1 KGHSH, CDR2 LQKENI. The CDR3 contains 15 residues. CDR3 amino acids: CASSGQANPTDTQYF. The CDR3 nucleotides are TGTGCCAGCTCAGGGCAGGCTAACCCCACAGATACGCAGTATTTT.

The CDR3 DNA follows: TGTGCCAGGAGGGGGCGCCGGGTCACTGAAGCTTTCTTT. It encodes CARRGRRVTEAFF. The chain joins TRBV5-4 to TRBJ1-1; 7 bases are a match to TRBD1. Germline CDR1 reads SGHNT; CDR2 reads YYREEE (reference sequence). The CDR3 is 13 residues long. V lost 8 bases and J lost 4; bases outside the gene matches: 8.

The V and J genes are TRBV5-1 and TRBJ2-1, with TRBD2 matching over 11 bases. The ends lost 4 bases at V and 7 bases at J; junction bases unmatched: 13. The CDR3 totals 17 residues. Germline assignment: CDR1 SGHRS and CDR2 YFSETQ. CDR3 DNA sequence: TGCGCCAGCAGCCCTGATCTGGGACTAGCGGAGGGGAATGAGCAGTTCTTC. Its protein product is CASSPDLGLAEGNEQFF.

In this sample, this clone turned up once. V gene TRBV7-8 combines with J gene TRBJ2-2; possible D gene TRBD2, 5 bases. The germline V gene has CDR1 SGHVS and CDR2 FQNEAQ. The CDR3 totals 13 residues. The V and J ends lost 3 bases and 5 bases respectively, with 7 bases between them. As DNA, the CDR3 is TGTGCCAGCAGCTTTAGCGTAACCGGGGAGCTGTTTTTT. Encoded protein: CASSFSVTGELFF.

This rearrangement joins TRBV21-1 to TRBJ2-3; the table's D call TRBD2 went unverified against the DNA. TRBV21-1 represents a pseudogene. The CDR3 is 14 amino acids. CDR3 amino acids: CASKTRGTKDTQYF. Written as DNA, the CDR3 is TGTGCCAGCAAGACCCGGGGTACCAAGGATACGCAGTATTTT.